This section outlines one TCR beta chain sequence together with its context. Time point defined: new active TB diagnosis, blood taken before or within 7 days of starting treatment. This sample is part of a study of T cells in tuberculosis. Study-level background: A South African cohort included IGRA-negative adolescents, latently infected IGRA-positive adolescents and adults with active tuberculosis.

This CDR3 region has 18 residues. Method: immunoSEQ multiplex PCR; TCRdb's copy keeps in-frame clones and lacks some. Counted here are 30,000 to 35,000 clones, 92% occurring once; the ten biggest clones make up more than 6%. The receptor was derived from an adult with tuberculosis. Some clones in this sample may be carry-over from other donors' samples. This chain links TRBV21-1 with TRBJ2-2; the table's D call, TRBD2, was not checked against the DNA. TRBV21-1 has pseudogene status. Here the sequenced sample was PBMCs, taken at tuberculosis diagnosis. This CDR3 reads CASSKRPSGGPWTGELFF. The CDR3 nucleotides read TGTGCCAGCAGCAAAAGGCCTAGCGGGGGGCCGTGGACCGGGGAGCTGTTTTTT.